This T cell receptor (beta chain) appears in the sequencing data of a study of cytomegalovirus exposure and HLA in healthy donors. On this clone: What it binds is not known.

The germline V gene has CDR1 SGHRS and CDR2 YFSETQ. Trimming took off 0 bases at V and 0 bases at J, with 8 bases between the two ends. This CDR3 has 15 residues. Study conclusions and caveats: Later work showed greater clonal expansion in HLA-associated TCR beta chains than in equally common others. According to a later analysis, donors in an Asian-associated ancestry cluster reportedly had fewer N-insertions than the roughly 640-donor mean. The classifier was said to identify cytomegalovirus status with high specificity and sensitivity.

Researchers ran the PCR with 60 Vbeta and 13 Jbeta primers. Original processing methods: In a later analysis, roughly 10 million of approximately 81 million unique beta chains occurred in at least two donors. The repertoire was sequenced with immunoSEQ multiplex PCR; TCRdb's copy has only in-frame clones and lacks some. V and J calls and clone size are as listed in that table; D and trimming were resolved from the DNA. The sample holds 100,000 to 150,000 clones, 65% to 85% seen once. The chain carries TRBV5-1 and TRBJ2-3, with D unresolved. The receptor was isolated from a woman between 40 and 50 years old in good health and CMV-seronegative. Sequenced material: PBMCs. CDR3 nucleotides: TGCGCCAGCAGCTTGGGTGGCGGTAGCACAGATACGCAGTATTTT. Translation: CASSLGGGSTDTQYF.